This T cell receptor beta chain was sequenced during a study of CD8+ T cells in alopecia areata. Study overall: Treatment ran 6 to 18 months, with 6 months of follow-up afterward.

Study conclusions and caveats: Scalp clonality, along with expanded CD8+ clones among the top 100, was significantly decreased by tofacitinib. Against the mouse data, patients shared TCRs less clearly, possibly for HLA reasons.

As for treatment: oral pan-JAK inhibitor, 5-10 mg twice daily. Sorted out of PBMCs were CD4+ T cells and CD8+ T cells. This clone was counted a few times. The antigen is undetermined. cDNA reverse transcribed from extracted RNA served as the sequencing template. Repertoires were generated with immunoSEQ multiplex PCR, while TCRdb's copy carries only in-frame clones and drops some. This table holds some 240,000 clones, under 60% found once. CDR1 and CDR2 (germline): LNHDA, SQIVND (reference sequence). V was clipped by 4 bases and J by 9 bases, with 19 bases between them. The CDR3 sequence is 16 residues long.

The chain couples TRBV19 to TRBJ1-6; D is unclear. Sequencing used CD4+ T cells sorted from blood, obtained at week 4, from a patient treated with tofacitinib. The clonotype comes from a human donor with alopecia areata. The chain's CDR3 is CASSTPPQPGGSPLHF. Written as DNA, the CDR3 is TGTGCCAGTAGTACCCCCCCACAGCCGGGTGGTTCACCCCTCCACTTT.